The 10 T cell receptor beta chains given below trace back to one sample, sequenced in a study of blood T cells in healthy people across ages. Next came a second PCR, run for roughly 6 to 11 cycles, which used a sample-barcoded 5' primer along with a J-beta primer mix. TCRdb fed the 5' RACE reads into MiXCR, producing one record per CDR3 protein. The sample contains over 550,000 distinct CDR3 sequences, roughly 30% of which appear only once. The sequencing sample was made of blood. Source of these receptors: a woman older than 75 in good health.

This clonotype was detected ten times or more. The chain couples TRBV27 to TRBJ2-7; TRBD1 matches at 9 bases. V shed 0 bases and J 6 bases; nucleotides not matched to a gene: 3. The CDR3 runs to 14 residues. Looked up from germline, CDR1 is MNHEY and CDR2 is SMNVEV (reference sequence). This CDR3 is CASSLSDRGVEQYF. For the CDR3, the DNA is TGTGCCAGCAGTTTATCGGACAGGGGCGTCGAGCAGTACTTC.

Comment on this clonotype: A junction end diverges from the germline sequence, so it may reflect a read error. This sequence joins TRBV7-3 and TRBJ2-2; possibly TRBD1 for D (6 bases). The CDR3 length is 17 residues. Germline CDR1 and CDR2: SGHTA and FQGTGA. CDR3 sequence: CTSSYLPGTLNTGELFF. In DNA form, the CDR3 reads TGTACCAGCAGCTACTTACCCGGGACACTGAACACCGGGGAGCTGTTTTTT.

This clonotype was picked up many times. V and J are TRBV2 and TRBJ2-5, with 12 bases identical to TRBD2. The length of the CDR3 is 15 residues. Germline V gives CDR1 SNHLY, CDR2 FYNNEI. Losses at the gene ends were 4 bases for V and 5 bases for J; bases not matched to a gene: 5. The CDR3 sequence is CASSGTSGAGETQYF. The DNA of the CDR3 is TGTGCCAGCAGTGGGACTAGCGGGGCCGGGGAGACCCAGTACTTC.

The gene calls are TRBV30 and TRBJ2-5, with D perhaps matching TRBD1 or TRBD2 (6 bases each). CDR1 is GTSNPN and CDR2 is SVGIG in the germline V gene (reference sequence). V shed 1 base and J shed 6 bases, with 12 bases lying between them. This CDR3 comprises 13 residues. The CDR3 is CAWSEGGGKTQYF. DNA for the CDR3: TGTGCCTGGAGTGAGGGGGGAGGCAAGACCCAGTACTTC.

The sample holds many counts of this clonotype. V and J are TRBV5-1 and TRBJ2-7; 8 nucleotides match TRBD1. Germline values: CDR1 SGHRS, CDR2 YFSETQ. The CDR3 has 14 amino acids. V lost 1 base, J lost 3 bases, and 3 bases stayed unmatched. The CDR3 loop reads CASSLQGAFYEQYF. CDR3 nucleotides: TGCGCCAGCAGCTTGCAGGGGGCTTTCTACGAGCAGTACTTC.

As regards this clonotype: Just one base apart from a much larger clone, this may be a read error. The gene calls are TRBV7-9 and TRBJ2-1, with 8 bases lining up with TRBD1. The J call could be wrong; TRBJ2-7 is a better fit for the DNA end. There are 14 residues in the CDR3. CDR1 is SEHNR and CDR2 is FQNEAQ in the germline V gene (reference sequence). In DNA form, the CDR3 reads TGTGCCAGCAGGAGGTCAGGGGGCTACAATGAGCAGTACTTC. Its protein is CASRRSGGYNEQYF.

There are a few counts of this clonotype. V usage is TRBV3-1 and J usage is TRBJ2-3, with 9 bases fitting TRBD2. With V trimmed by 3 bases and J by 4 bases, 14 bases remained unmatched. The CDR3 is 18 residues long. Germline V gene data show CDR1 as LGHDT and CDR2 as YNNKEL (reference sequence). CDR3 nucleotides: TGTGCCAGCAGCCAGGGAACAGGGCGGGGGGGCCTTTCAGATACGCAGTATTTT. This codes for CASSQGTGRGGLSDTQYF.

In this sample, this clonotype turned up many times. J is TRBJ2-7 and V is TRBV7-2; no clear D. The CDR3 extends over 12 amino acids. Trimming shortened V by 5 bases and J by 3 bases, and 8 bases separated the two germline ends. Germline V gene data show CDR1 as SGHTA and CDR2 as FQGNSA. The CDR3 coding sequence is TGTGCCAGCAGCGCGCTCGTCTACGAGCAGTACTTC. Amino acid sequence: CASSALVYEQYF.

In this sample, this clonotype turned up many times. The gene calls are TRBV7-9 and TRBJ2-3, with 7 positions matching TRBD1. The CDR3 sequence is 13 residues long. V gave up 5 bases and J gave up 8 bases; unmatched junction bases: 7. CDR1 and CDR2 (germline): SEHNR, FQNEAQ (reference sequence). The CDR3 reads CASSPPTGSTQYF. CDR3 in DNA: TGTGCCAGCAGCCCGCCGACAGGGAGTACGCAGTATTTT.

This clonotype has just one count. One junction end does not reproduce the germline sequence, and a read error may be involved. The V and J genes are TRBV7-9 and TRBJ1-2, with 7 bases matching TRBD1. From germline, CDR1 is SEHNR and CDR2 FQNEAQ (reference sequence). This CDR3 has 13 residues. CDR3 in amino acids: CASSPADRVGSTF. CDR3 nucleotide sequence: TGTGCCAGCAGCCCAGCTGACAGGGTGGGCTCCACCTTC. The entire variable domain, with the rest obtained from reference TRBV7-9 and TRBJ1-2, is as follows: DTGVSQNPRHKITKRGQNVTFRCDPISEHNRLYWYRQTLGQGPEFLTYFQNEAQLEKSRLLSDRFSAERPKGSFSTLEIQRTEQGDSAMYLCASSPADRVGSTFGSGTRLTVV.